This record covers a single TCR beta chain. Source study methods: Reference gene primer amplification in the assay estimated nucleated cell counts. Data came from immunoSEQ multiplex PCR; TCRdb stores just in-frame clones and leaves some out. The V and J calls and clone size were taken over from that table, and D and trimming were inferred from the DNA. The repertoire consists of just under 350,000 clones, with approximately 90% occurring once and the leading ten covering around 3.5%. The source of the sample is a study of blood T cell repertoires in COVID-19. Study context: Collection of acute and convalescent COVID-19 samples took place in the United States, Italy and Spain. PBMCs, B-cell-depleted T cells, or T cells were the source of the cDNA or gDNA that made up the material.

Germline V lookup: CDR1 DFQATT, CDR2 SNEGSKA (reference sequence). Trimming removed 6 bases from V and 4 bases from J, with 9 bases in between. The length of the CDR3 is 11 residues. This sequence originates from a woman under 30 who had recovered from COVID-19. This chain uses TRBV20-1 with TRBJ1-2; the D is unclear. The sample comprised peripheral blood. CDR3 nucleotides: TGCAGTGCCTTGTCCGGCTATGGCTACACCTTC. It translates to CSALSGYGYTF.